This record looks at one T cell receptor (beta chain) sequence and its context. The antigen it binds to is not known. No qualities accompany the bases; no much larger clone lies one base away. This sample was taken from a study of blood T cell repertoires in COVID-19 (dated by TCRdb to 2020 to 2021). Regarding the study in general: Collaborator samples came from the United States, Italy and Spain and covered acute and convalescent phases of COVID-19. Sample metadata almost always included a de-identified subject ID, COVID-19 status, age in years and sex. The prospective study material was composed of cDNA or gDNA derived from T cells, B-cell-depleted T cells, or PBMCs. A freely available public database, intended as a resource for researchers studying the immune response to SARS-CoV-2, is where the repertoires were released. Samples were obtained from the ongoing ImmuneRACE study (first 160 participants) and from over 1,000 subjects provided by 6 global collaborators. Deeply sampled blood TCRbeta repertoires from subjects exposed to, actively infected with, or recovered from COVID-19 were included in the dataset. Where available, HLA class I and class II types were obtained from metadata supplied by the sample provider rather than from assay-based typing.

Participants in the prospective study were enrolled through a virtual design, were aged about 18 to 89 years, and lived in approximately 25 United States geographic areas. To assign participants to cohorts, the prospective study relied on clinical history that participants themselves reported in a screening survey and a study questionnaire. ImmuneRACE Cohort 3 recovered participants were defined by two consecutive negative NP/OP PCR tests, healthcare professional clearance, or symptom resolution. Each participant in the prospective study had whole blood, serum and a nasopharyngeal or oropharyngeal swab collected by mobile phlebotomists. Over a 2-month period, participants in the prospective study had the option of providing additional blood draws and questionnaires. Blood samples from the prospective study were shipped frozen or at room temperature prior to DNA extraction. V loses 0 bases, J loses 0 bases, and the germline ends lie 13 bases apart. CDR3 length: 16 amino acids, cysteine to phenylalanine. The sequence is cut down to CDR3 DNA, 48 bases in frame from base 1. CDR1 SGHRS and CDR2 YFSETQ were looked up in the germline V gene.

The immunoSEQ Assay, a bias-controlled multiplex PCR, was used to amplify TCRbeta CDR3 regions from genomic DNA. Per the original workflow: The number of nucleated cells in each sample was estimated by amplification of reference gene primers within the assay. To quantify the absolute abundance of each unique TCRbeta CDR3 rearrangement, sequence reads were collapsed and filtered. For each sample, productive Simpson clonality was calculated as the square root of Simpson's diversity index across productive rearrangements. TCRdb retrieved this table from immuneACCESS and kept in-frame rearrangements only. Not all clones are present; in checked studies, unresolved V genes account for under half, and no reason is known for the remainder. V and J calls and clone size come straight from that table; D and trimming were deduced from the DNA. A total of more than 200,000 clones appear in this sample, around 84% of them only once. The ten largest clones capture around 1.6% of the sample.

What the study reported, not specific to this receptor: How much clinical and demographic metadata was included differed by source and by participant, and the metadata was provided uncurated.

Sequences were obtained from PBMCs or T cells enriched from blood (not recorded which). This TCR came from a woman aged 50 to 60 who had recovered from COVID-19. The sequence is built from TRBV5-1 and TRBJ2-7; the D gene is not confidently resolved. The nucleotides are TGCGCCAGCAGCTTGGATGGCGCCCGGAGCTCCTACGAGCAGTACTTC. Its translation is CASSLDGARSSYEQYF.